This record concerns one T cell receptor beta chain sequence. The antigen is unknown. This specimen belongs to a study of neoadjuvant anti-PD-1 for oral cavity cancer. Time point given: after neoadjuvant nivolumab, at surgical resection. Patients were newly diagnosed with stage II-IVA oral cavity squamous cell carcinoma without prior systemic or radiation treatment. The patients had HPV-negative, locally advanced oral cavity squamous cell carcinoma. TCRdb's table, derived via immunoSEQ multiplex PCR, lists solely in-frame clones and lacks some. The sample has tens of thousands of clones, under 45% seen once. Study-wide results and limits: Treg/Th17 ratio rose with pretreatment blood and fell with post-treatment tumor TCRbeta clonality. Only a few patients per response group were TCR-analyzed; validation needed.

In germline, CDR1 is MDHEN, CDR2 SYDVKM. CDR3 length: 16 residues. V lost 0 bases to trimming and J lost 3 bases; unmatched junction nucleotides: 3. This sequence joins TRBV28 and TRBJ2-7; 12 bases match TRBD2. The sequence came from a person between 40 and 85 years old with oral cavity squamous cell carcinoma. The sample in question was tumor tissue, obtained after nivolumab (anti-PD-1) treatment. CDR3: CASSLWRLAGDYEQYF. The DNA for the CDR3 is TGTGCCAGCAGTTTATGGCGACTAGCGGGGGACTACGAGCAGTACTTC.